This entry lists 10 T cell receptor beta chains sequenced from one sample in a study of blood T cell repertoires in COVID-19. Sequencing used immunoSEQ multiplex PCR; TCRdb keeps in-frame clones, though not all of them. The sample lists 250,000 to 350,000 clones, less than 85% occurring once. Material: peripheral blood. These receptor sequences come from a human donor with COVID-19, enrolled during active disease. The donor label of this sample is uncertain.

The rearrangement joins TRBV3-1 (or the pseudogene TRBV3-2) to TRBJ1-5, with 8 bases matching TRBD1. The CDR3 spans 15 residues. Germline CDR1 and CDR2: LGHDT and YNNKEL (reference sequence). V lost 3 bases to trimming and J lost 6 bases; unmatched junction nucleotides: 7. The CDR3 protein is CASSQGQGAFQPQHF. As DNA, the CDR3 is TGTGCCAGCAGCCAGGGGCAGGGGGCGTTTCAGCCCCAGCATTTT.

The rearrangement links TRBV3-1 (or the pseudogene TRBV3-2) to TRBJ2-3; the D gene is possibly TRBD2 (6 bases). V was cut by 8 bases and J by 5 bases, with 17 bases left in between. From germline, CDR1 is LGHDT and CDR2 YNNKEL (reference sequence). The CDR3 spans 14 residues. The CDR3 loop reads CASGLGGVLDTQYF. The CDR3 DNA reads TGTGCCAGCGGGTTGGGGGGAGTATTAGATACGCAGTATTTT.

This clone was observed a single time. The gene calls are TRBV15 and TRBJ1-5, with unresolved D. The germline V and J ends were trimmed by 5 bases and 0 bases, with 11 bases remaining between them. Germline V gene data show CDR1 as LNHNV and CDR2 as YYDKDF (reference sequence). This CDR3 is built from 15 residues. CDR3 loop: CATSPRIDSNQPQHF. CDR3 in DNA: TGTGCCACCAGCCCGAGGATCGATAGCAATCAGCCCCAGCATTTT.

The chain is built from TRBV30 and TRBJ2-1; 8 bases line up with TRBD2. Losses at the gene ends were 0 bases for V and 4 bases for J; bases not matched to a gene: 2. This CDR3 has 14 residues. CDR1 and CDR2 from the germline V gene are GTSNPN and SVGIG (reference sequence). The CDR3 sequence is CAWSVLAEYNEQFF. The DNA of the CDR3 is TGTGCCTGGAGTGTACTAGCGGAATACAATGAGCAGTTCTTC.

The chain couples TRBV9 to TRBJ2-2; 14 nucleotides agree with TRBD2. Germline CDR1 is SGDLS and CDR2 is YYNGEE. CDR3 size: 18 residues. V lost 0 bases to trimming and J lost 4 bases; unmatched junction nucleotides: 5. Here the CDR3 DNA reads TGTGCCAGCAGCGTAGGACTAGCGGGAGGGCCCAGCACCGGGGAGCTGTTTTTT. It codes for CASSVGLAGGPSTGELFF. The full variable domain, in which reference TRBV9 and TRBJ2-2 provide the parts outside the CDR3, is DSGVTQTPKHLITATGQRVTLRCSPRSGDLSVYWYQQSLDQGLQFLIQYYNGEERAKGNILERFSAQQFPDLHSELNLSSLELGDSALYFCASSVGLAGGPSTGELFFGEGSRLTVL.

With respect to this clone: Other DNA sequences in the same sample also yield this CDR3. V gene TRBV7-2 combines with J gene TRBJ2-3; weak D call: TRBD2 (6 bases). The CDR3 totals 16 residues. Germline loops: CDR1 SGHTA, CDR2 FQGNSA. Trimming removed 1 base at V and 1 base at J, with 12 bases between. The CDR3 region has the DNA TGTGCCAGCAGCTTAGGGGTCTCGGGGGGCACAGATACGCAGTATTTT. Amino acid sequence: CASSLGVSGGTDTQYF.

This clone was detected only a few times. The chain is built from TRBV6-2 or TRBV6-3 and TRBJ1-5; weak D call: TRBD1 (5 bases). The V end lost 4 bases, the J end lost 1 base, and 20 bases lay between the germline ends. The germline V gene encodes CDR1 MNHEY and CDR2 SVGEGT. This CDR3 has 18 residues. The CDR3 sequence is CASSWGGAEGISNQPQHF. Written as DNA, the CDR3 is TGTGCCAGCAGTTGGGGCGGCGCGGAGGGGATAAGCAATCAGCCCCAGCATTTT.

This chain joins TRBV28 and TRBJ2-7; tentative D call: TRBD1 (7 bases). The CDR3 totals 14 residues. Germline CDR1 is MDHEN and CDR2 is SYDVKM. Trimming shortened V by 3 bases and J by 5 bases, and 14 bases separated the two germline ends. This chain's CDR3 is CASSLPQGRNEQYF. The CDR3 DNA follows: TGTGCCAGCAGTTTGCCACAGGGGAGGAACGAGCAGTACTTC.

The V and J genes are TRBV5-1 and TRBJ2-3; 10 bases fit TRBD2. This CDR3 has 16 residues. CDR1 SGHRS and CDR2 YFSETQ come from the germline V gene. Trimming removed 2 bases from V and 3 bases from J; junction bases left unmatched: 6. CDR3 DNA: TGCGCCAGCAGCTTTAGCCTAGCGGGAGTAACAGATACGCAGTATTTT. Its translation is CASSFSLAGVTDTQYF.

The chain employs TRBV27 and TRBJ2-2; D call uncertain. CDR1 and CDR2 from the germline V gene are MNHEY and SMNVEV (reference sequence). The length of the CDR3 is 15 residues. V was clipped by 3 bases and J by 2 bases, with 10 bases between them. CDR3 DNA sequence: TGTGCCAGCAGTTTTGGCCGACTTAACACCGGGGAGCTGTTTTTT. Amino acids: CASSFGRLNTGELFF.